A single sample gave rise to the 17 T cell receptor beta chains below, sequenced in a study of cytomegalovirus exposure and HLA in healthy donors. This PCR relied on a set of 60 Vbeta primers and 13 Jbeta primers. Profiling relied on immunoSEQ multiplex PCR, and the TCRdb table lists in-frame clones only, not all of them. The sample has about 200,000 clones, around 80% seen once. The material sequenced was PBMCs. The receptors derive from a young man in good health and CMV-seronegative.

This clone was seen a few times. The J gene is TRBJ2-2, the V gene TRBV10-1, with 10 positions matching TRBD2. Trimming at V came to 7 bases and at J to 6 bases, leaving 11 bases not matched to a gene. Germline-derived CDR1 and CDR2 are WNHNN and SYGVQD (reference sequence). CDR3 length: 16 amino acids. The CDR3 spells CASIQGAGGCPGELFF. CDR3 in DNA: TGCGCCAGCATCCAAGGAGCGGGAGGGTGTCCCGGGGAGCTGTTTTTT.

The chain couples TRBV6-1 to TRBJ2-7; unclear D gene. The CDR3 consists of 11 residues. Per germline, CDR1 MNHNS and CDR2 SASEGT. The V end lost 3 bases, the J end lost 9 bases, and 9 bases lay between the germline ends. CDR3 sequence (DNA): TGTGCCAGCAGTGAGGCGACAAGGCAGTACTTC. Protein sequence: CASSEATRQYF.

A few counts support this clone. The V and J genes are TRBV19 and TRBJ2-3, with D tentatively TRBD1 (8 bases). Germline CDR1 reads LNHDA; CDR2 reads SQIVND (reference sequence). Trimming removed 5 bases from V and 1 base from J, with 13 bases in between. The CDR3 contains 15 residues. DNA of the CDR3: TGTGCCAGTAGTCAACAGGGGGGGGGCACAGATACGCAGTATTTT. This encodes CASSQQGGGTDTQYF.

Worth noting for this clone: Other DNA sequences within the sample encode an identical CDR3. The J gene is TRBJ1-1, the V gene TRBV18; TRBD1 matches 8 bases. Losses at the gene ends were 6 bases for V and 1 base for J; bases not matched to a gene: 4. The CDR3 extends over 14 amino acids. The germline CDR1 and CDR2 sequences are KGHSH and LQKENI. This CDR3 reads CASSRGQGNTEAFF. The CDR3 DNA reads as TGTGCCAGCTCCCGAGGACAGGGGAACACTGAAGCTTTCTTT.

In its sample, this clone was seen once. The genes are TRBV5-3 and TRBJ1-1; a possible D gene is TRBD1 (5 bases). TRBV5-3 belongs to the ORF category, with a function that is uncertain. This CDR3 region has 17 residues. The V gene lost 0 bases and the J gene lost 1 base, with 16 bases spanning the gap. The CDR3 protein is CARSLGAGPSWNTEAFF. DNA for the CDR3: TGTGCCAGAAGCTTGGGGGCAGGGCCTTCCTGGAACACTGAAGCTTTCTTT.

In this sample, this clone turned up a few times. The chain uses TRBV6-1 and TRBJ1-2, with 10 bases lining up with TRBD1. Germline V gene data show CDR1 as MNHNS and CDR2 as SASEGT. The CDR3 is 13 residues long. V was pared by 9 bases and J by 5 bases, with 6 bases of the junction left unmatched. DNA of the CDR3: TGTGCCAGTGAAGACAGGGGGCCATATGGCTACACCTTC. It codes for CASEDRGPYGYTF.

This rearrangement joins TRBV7-2 to TRBJ2-1; 10 bases fit TRBD2. Unmatched junction bases numbered 2, after V lost 3 bases and J lost 3 bases. Germline V gene lookup returns CDR1 SGHTA and CDR2 FQGNSA. This CDR3 has 15 residues. The CDR3 bases are TGTGCCAGCAGCTTCCTAGCGGGAGTCTACAATGAGCAGTTCTTC. Encoded protein: CASSFLAGVYNEQFF. Full variable domain (remainder filled in from reference TRBV7-2 and TRBJ2-1): GAGVSQSPSNKVTEKGKDVELRCDPISGHTALYWYRQSLGQGLEFLIYFQGNSAPDKSGLPSDRFSAERTGGSVSTLTIQRTQQEDSAVYLCASSFLAGVYNEQFFGPGTRLTVL.

This clone has a handful of counts. This chain uses TRBV29-1 with TRBJ2-7; 7 nucleotides match TRBD2. The CDR3 is 13 amino acids. The J segment lost 2 bases and the V segment lost 6 bases, leaving 7 bases of the junction unmatched. Germline V CDR1 and CDR2: SQVTM, ANQGSEA. CDR3 in amino acids: CSVASGDTYEQYF. DNA for the CDR3: TGCAGCGTCGCTAGCGGTGACACCTACGAGCAGTACTTC.

This chain uses TRBV7-9 with TRBJ2-2, with TRBD2 matching over 8 bases. The CDR3 runs 15 residues. V was clipped by 1 base and J by 7 bases; unmatched bases: 5. The V gene's germline CDR1 is SEHNR and CDR2 FQNEAQ (reference sequence). CDR3 in amino acids: CASSLEAGVHGELFF. CDR3 nucleotides: TGTGCCAGCAGCTTAGAAGCGGGAGTCCACGGGGAGCTGTTTTTT.

The rearrangement joins TRBV2 to TRBJ2-4; D might be TRBD1 (6 bases). The V end was cut by 7 bases, the J end by 0 bases, with 13 bases between. The V gene's germline CDR1 is SNHLY and CDR2 FYNNEI. CDR3 length equals 15 residues. This CDR3 is CASTLGGLAKNIQYF. CDR3 nucleotide sequence: TGTGCCAGCACATTAGGGGGATTAGCCAAAAACATTCAGTACTTC.

This clone has just one count. The chain is built from TRBV28 and TRBJ1-3, with D hard to call. The V end was cut by 3 bases, the J end by 4 bases, with 7 bases between. The CDR3 runs 13 residues. Germline-derived CDR1 and CDR2 are MDHEN and SYDVKM. CDR3 loop: CASSFGQGNTIYF. In DNA form, the CDR3 reads TGTGCCAGCAGTTTTGGTCAGGGAAACACCATATATTTT.

This clone was observed a single time. The chain recombines TRBV2 with TRBJ1-2; tentatively, D is TRBD1 (6 bases). This CDR3 region has 14 residues. CDR1 is SNHLY and CDR2 is FYNNEI in the germline V gene. Trimming took 6 bases from V and 4 from J, leaving 15 bases between them. In nucleotides, the CDR3 is TGTGCCAGCAGCTCCAGGGGAGCAGCCTATGGCTACACCTTC. It codes for CASSSRGAAYGYTF. Filled out from reference TRBV2 and TRBJ1-2, the complete variable domain reads EPEVTQTPSHQVTQMGQEVILRCVPISNHLYFYWYRQILGQKVEFLVSFYNNEISEKSEIFDDQFSVERPDGSNFTLKIRSTKLEDSAMYFCASSSRGAAYGYTFGSGTRLTVV.

This clone was seen once. As DNA, the CDR3 is TGTGCCAGCAGCTCCCCTAGCGGGAGGCTCGACAATGAGCAGTTCTTC. This sequence encodes CASSSPSGRLDNEQFF. This rearrangement joins TRBV9 to TRBJ2-1; 11 bases match TRBD2. The CDR3 runs to 16 residues. J was trimmed by 5 bases and V by 4 bases; bases with no gene match: 8. The V gene's germline CDR1 is SGDLS and CDR2 YYNGEE.

V usage is TRBV29-1 and J usage is TRBJ1-1; 9 bases agree with TRBD1. This CDR3 contains 13 residues. Germline CDR1 SQVTM, CDR2 ANQGSEA. Unmatched junction bases numbered 8, after V lost 6 bases and J lost 6 bases. The CDR3 region has the DNA TGCAGCGTCCAAAAGGACAGGGGCTCTGAAGCTTTCTTT. Translated, it gives CSVQKDRGSEAFF.

This chain uses TRBV19 with TRBJ2-2, with 7 positions matching TRBD2. V dropped 2 bases and J dropped 4; count of bases not matched to a gene: 4. This CDR3 comprises 15 residues. Germline V gives CDR1 LNHDA, CDR2 SQIVND (reference sequence). CDR3 coding DNA: TGTGCCAGTAGTATACGGGCTAGCGGCACCGGGGAGCTGTTTTTT. It encodes CASSIRASGTGELFF.

The chain uses TRBV5-1 and TRBJ1-3; tentative D call: TRBD1 (5 bases). The ends were cut back, 0 bases at V and 0 bases at J, with 16 bases in the middle. Germline V gene data show CDR1 as SGHRS and CDR2 as YFSETQ. The CDR3 totals 18 residues. CDR3 protein: CASSLGLGGSPSGNTIYF. The CDR3 DNA follows: TGCGCCAGCAGCTTGGGGCTGGGGGGAAGTCCCTCTGGAAACACCATATATTTT.

The rearrangement joins TRBV15 to TRBJ2-1; no firm D call. The CDR3 is 14 residues long. Trimming shortened V by 2 bases and J by 4 bases, and 9 bases separated the two germline ends. From germline, CDR1 is LNHNV and CDR2 YYDKDF (reference sequence). The CDR3 protein is CATSRRPGYNEQFF. The CDR3, as DNA: TGTGCCACCAGCAGACGACCCGGGTACAATGAGCAGTTCTTC.